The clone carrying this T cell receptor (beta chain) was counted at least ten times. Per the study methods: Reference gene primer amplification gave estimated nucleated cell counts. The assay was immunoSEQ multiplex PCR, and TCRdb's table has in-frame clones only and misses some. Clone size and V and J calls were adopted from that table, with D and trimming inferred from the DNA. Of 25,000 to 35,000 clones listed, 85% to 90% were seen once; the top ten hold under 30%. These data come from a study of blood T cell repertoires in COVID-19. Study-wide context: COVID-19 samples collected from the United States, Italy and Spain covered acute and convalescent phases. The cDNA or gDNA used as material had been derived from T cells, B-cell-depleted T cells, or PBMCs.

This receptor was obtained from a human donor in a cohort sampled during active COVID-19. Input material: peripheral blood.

In DNA form, the CDR3 reads TGCGCCAGCAGCCAAGACCCAGCGGGGGGGCTAAACAATGAGCAGTTCTTC. Translation gives CASSQDPAGGLNNEQFF. The V and J genes are TRBV4-1 and TRBJ2-1; 10 bases agree with TRBD2. This CDR3 region has 17 residues. J lost 5 bases, V lost 0 bases, and 7 bases had no gene match. Germline V gene sequence: CDR1 MGHRA, CDR2 YSYEKL.